This entry features one T cell receptor beta chain sequence. Germline assignment: CDR1 SNHLY and CDR2 FYNNEI. The germline V and J ends were trimmed by 8 bases and 6 bases, with 19 bases remaining between them. There are 14 residues in the CDR3. Recruitment covered about two dozen US areas and drew participants whose ages spanned about 18 to 100 years. Participant reports of clinical history set cohort assignment. The data are from a study of blood T cell repertoires in COVID-19. Overall study context: The samples span acute and convalescent COVID-19 from the United States, Italy and Spain.

Source study methods: By means of reference gene primer amplification, nucleated cell counts were estimated. TCRdb keeps only in-frame clones here, not all; method: immunoSEQ multiplex PCR. The V and J calls and the clone size are those of that table, but D and trimming were determined from the DNA. The repertoire includes approximately 130,000 clones, under 85% of them detected once, and about 18% sits in the top ten. The chain couples TRBV2 to TRBJ1-1; D not certain. The source material was PBMCs or T cells enriched from blood (not recorded which). The sequence came from a man younger than 40 who had recovered from COVID-19. The CDR3, as DNA: TGTGCCAGCTCAGAGGGCAATCGGAGCCCTGAAGCTTTCTTT. Residues: CASSEGNRSPEAFF. Combining the CDR3 with reference TRBV2 and TRBJ1-1 gives the whole variable domain EPEVTQTPSHQVTQMGQEVILRCVPISNHLYFYWYRQILGQKVEFLVSFYNNEISEKSEIFDDQFSVERPDGSNFTLKIRSTKLEDSAMYFCASSEGNRSPEAFFGQGTRLTVV.